This note documents a single T cell receptor (beta chain) sequence. Its antigen specificity is not known. The read halts 3 residues ahead of the CDR3 end, with the missing end drawn from the germline J gene. This record belongs to a study of T cells in women clearing cervical HPV infection (dated by TCRdb to 2016 to 2018). Regarding the research as a whole: Cases were some 24 women with histologically confirmed HPV16-related CIN3 or worse, including a couple of invasive cancers. The controls were about 25 women whose single incident HPV16 infection cleared within 12 months with no development of precancer or cancer. Blood from cases was collected at the visit at which the lesion was first identified, whereas blood from controls was collected once infection was no longer detected. Among cases, blood sampling came a median of approximately 150 days after lesion detection, with an interquartile range of 90 to 200 days. Since only a few of the women had HLA typing available, the possibility that HLA type was acting as a confounder could not be ruled out. Nested within Costa Rica's Guanacaste HPV Natural History Study, an exploratory proof-of-principle case-control study compared TCR repertoires across cervical HPV16 outcomes. Cases were matched to controls by age within five years and by the year the sample was collected. Cases had a median age of 34 years and controls had a median age of approximately 37, with no significant differences in baseline characteristics. The parent cohort enrolled some 10,000 women aged 18 or older in Guanacaste, Costa Rica, during about 1993 to 1994 and followed them for approximately 7 years. Five blinded duplicates per group were added as quality controls, so that 60 or so samples were obtained: around 50 participants and some 10 replicates.

What the authors observed across the whole study: Across sequencing depths, CIN3+ cases showed significantly higher TCR repertoire richness than controls, but evenness did not differ between the groups. Cases had lower TRBV6-7 relative abundance than controls (about 0.1% versus 0.15%; Bonferroni P = 0.0008). The cross-sectional design could not show whether the associations came before the infection or were a result of it, and neither effector/memory subsets nor HPV-specific T cells were isolated. T-cell numbers per sample were unknown, so richness differences could reflect varying T-cell content rather than repertoire biology. Cases were distinguished from controls with an estimated AUC of 0.7 to 0.85 by random forest classifiers combining richness and V gene abundances.

V lost 1 base and J lost 0 bases; the stretch between them is 16 bases long. The CDR3 covers 17 residues, taking in both the cysteine and the phenylalanine. The CDR3 was read in part: 42 bases, with the frame set at base 1. The germline V gene provides CDR1 SGHRS and CDR2 YFSETQ. Every participant had a single incident cervical HPV16 infection, and prevalent HPV16 infections were excluded. Cervical HPV DNA was detected with MY09/MY11 PCR, and genotyping was done with dot-blot hybridization. Roughly 15 mL of heparinized blood was centrifuged, after which the buffy coat was aliquoted, frozen at -30 degrees C, and then stored at -80 degrees C. QIAGEN kits were used to extract genomic DNA from the buffy coat specimens. TCR beta CDR3 regions were amplified by multiplex PCR from an average of around 1,200 ng genomic DNA per sample using the immunoSEQ assay. The assay corrected primer bias using a complete synthetic TCR repertoire to establish an amplification baseline. The amplicons were sequenced using the Illumina platform. Under the source paper's analysis protocol: Sequences were error-corrected by clustering with frequency ratios and a modified nearest-neighbor algorithm, then analyzed in the immunoSEQ Analyzer with IMGT gene definitions. At each rarefaction depth, TCR richness and evenness were averaged across 20 rarefaction repeats, and samples with fewer sequences than that depth were excluded. Wilcoxon rank sum tests with FDR correction were used to compare V, D and J gene relative abundances between the groups. An intraclass correlation of 90% to 97% for TCR richness and an average of about 77% across some 70 gene segments were obtained from the blinded duplicates. TCRdb took over this immuneACCESS table, retaining in-frame rearrangements with V and J assigned. Such tables are incomplete; in checked studies, under half of the missing clones stem from an unresolved V gene, and the remainder is unexplained. V, J and clone size reflect that table, while D and trimming were determined from the DNA. The table for this sample shows 20,000 to 30,000 clones. The ten top clones hold about 6% of the sample.

The clonotype originates from a woman between 18 and 69 years old with a cervical HPV16 infection that either progressed to CIN3+ or cleared (not recorded which). Sequencing was performed on blood buffy coat. The chain couples TRBV5-1 to TRBJ1-1, and possibly TRBD1, on 5 matching bases. CDR3 loop: CASSLPWGGGMNTEAFF. The DNA read from the CDR3 is TGCGCCAGCAGCTTGCCCTGGGGGGGTGGGATGAACACTGAA.